This TCR beta chain was observed in a study of naive and memory T cell subsets. RNA was extracted from around 2.5 ml of whole blood of healthy adults. This clonotype was found many times. The CDR3 runs 19 residues. V was clipped by 0 bases and J by 0 bases, with 18 bases between them. The germline CDR1 and CDR2 sequences are MNHEY and SMNVEV (reference sequence). Reverse transcription of blood and skin TCR RNA was primed at alpha and beta constant regions. Via MiXCR, TCRdb re-called the 5' RACE reads, giving one row per CDR3 protein. Of 20,000 to 25,000 distinct CDR3 sequences listed, about 4.4% were seen once; the top ten hold over 7.5%.

The V call is TRBV27, the J call TRBJ1-5; tentative D call: TRBD1 (6 bases). The source is a male donor in good health. CDR3 sequence: CASSLSGLRDTRSNQPQHF. As DNA, the CDR3 is TGTGCCAGCAGTTTATCGGGCCTTCGGGACACTCGTAGCAATCAGCCCCAGCATTTT.